Sequencing of this TCR beta chain was carried out in a study of blood T cell repertoires in COVID-19. Study context: Specimens from acute and convalescent COVID-19 originated in the United States, Italy and Spain. Sample material is recorded as cDNA or gDNA derived from T cells, B-cell-depleted T cells, or PBMCs.

The CDR3 sequence is 15 residues long. Per the germline V gene, CDR1 is MGHRA and CDR2 is YSYEKL. The V end lost 6 bases, the J end lost 4 bases, and 18 bases lay between the germline ends. In the authors' workflow: Using reference gene primer amplification, nucleated cell counts were estimated. Sequencing used immunoSEQ multiplex PCR; TCRdb keeps in-frame clones, though not all of them. The D gene and trimming were derived from the DNA, and the V and J assignments and clone size from that table. The sample contains about 50,000 clones, about 82% of which appear only once. The sequence was obtained from a human donor in a cohort sampled during active COVID-19. Sequenced sample: peripheral blood. The rearrangement joins TRBV4-1 to TRBJ1-2; tentatively, D is TRBD1 (6 bases). CDR3 region: CASRHPTGLIYGYTF. CDR3 sequence (DNA): TGCGCCAGCAGGCATCCAACAGGGTTGATCTATGGCTACACCTTC.